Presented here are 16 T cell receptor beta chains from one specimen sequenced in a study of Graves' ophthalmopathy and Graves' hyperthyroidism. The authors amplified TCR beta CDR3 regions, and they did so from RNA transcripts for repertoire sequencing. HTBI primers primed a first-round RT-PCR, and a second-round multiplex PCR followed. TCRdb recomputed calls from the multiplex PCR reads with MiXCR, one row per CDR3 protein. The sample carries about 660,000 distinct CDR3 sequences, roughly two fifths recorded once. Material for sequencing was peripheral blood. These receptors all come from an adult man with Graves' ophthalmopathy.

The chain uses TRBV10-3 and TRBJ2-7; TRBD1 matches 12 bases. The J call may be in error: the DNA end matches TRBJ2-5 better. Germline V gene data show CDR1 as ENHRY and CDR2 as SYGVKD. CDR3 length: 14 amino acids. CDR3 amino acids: CAPRTGTGGETQYF. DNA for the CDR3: TGTGCCCCGAGGACCGGGACAGGGGGCGAGACCCAGTACTTC.

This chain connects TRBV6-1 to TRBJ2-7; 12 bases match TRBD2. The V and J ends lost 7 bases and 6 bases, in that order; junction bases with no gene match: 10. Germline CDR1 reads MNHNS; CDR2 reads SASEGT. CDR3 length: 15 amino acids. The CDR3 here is CASKKLAGGPGEQYF. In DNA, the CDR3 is TGTGCCAGCAAGAAGCTAGCGGGAGGGCCGGGCGAGCAGTACTTC.

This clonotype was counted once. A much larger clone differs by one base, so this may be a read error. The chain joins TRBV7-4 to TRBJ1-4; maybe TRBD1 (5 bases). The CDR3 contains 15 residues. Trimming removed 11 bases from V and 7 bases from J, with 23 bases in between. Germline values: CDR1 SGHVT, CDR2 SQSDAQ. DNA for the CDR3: TGTGCCGGCGTCGAGGGACTCCTAGGAGTTGAAAAACTGTTTTTT. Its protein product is CAGVEGLLGVEKLFF.

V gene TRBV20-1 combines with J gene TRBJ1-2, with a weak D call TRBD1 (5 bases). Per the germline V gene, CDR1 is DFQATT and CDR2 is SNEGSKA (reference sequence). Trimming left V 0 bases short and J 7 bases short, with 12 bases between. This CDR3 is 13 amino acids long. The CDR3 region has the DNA TGCAGTGCTAGAGATCGCAGGGATGGTGGCTACACCTTC. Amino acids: CSARDRRDGGYTF.

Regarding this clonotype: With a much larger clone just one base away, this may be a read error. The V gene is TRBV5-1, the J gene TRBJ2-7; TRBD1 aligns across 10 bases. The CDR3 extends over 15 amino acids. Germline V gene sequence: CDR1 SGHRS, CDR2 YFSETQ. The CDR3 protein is CTSSLGTGEPYEQYF. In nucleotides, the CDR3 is TGCACCAGCAGCTTGGGGACAGGGGAGCCCTACGAGCAGTACTTC.

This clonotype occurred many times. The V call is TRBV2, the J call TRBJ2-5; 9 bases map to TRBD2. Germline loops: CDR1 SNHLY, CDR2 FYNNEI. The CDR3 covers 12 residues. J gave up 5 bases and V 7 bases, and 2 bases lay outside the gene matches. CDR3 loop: CASIAGAETQYF. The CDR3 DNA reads TGTGCCAGCATAGCGGGAGCGGAGACCCAGTACTTC. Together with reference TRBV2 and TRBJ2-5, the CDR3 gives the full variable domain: EPEVTQTPSHQVTQMGQEVILRCVPISNHLYFYWYRQILGQKVEFLVSFYNNEISEKSEIFDDQFSVERPDGSNFTLKIRSTKLEDSAMYFCASIAGAETQYFGPGTRLLVL.

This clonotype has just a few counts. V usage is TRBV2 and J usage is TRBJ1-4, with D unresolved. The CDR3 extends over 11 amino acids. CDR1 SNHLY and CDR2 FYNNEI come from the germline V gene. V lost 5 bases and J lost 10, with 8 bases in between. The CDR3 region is CASSSRGKLFF. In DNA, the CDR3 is TGTGCCAGCAGTTCCCGGGGAAAACTGTTTTTT.

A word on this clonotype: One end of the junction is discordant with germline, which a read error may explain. CDR3 in amino acids: CTSSSNPGGTSGLGEQYF. The CDR3 bases are TGTACCAGCAGCTCGAATCCTGGCGGGACTAGCGGGTTGGGCGAGCAGTACTTC. The chain carries TRBV7-9 and TRBJ2-7; 12 nucleotides align to TRBD2. The CDR3 runs to 18 residues. CDR1 and CDR2 (germline): SEHNR, FQNEAQ (reference sequence).

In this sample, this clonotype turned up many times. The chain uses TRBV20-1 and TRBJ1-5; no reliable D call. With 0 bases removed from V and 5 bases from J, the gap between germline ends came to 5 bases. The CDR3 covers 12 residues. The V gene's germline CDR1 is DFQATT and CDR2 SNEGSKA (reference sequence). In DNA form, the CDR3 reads TGCAGTGCTAGAGATTGGGATCAGCCCCAGCATTTT. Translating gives CSARDWDQPQHF.

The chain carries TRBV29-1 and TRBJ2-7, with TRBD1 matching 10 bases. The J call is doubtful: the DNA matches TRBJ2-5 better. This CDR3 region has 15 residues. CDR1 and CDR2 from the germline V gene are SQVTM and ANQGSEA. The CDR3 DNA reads TGCAGCGCGAAAGGGGGACAGGGGAGGGAGGTGACCCAGTACTTC. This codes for CSAKGGQGREVTQYF.

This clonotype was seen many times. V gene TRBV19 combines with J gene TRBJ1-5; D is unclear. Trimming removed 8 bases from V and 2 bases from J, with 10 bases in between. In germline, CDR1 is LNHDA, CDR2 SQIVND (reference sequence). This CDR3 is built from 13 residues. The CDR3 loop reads CASGRSGNQPQHF. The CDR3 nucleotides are TGTGCCAGTGGGAGGAGCGGCAATCAGCCCCAGCATTTT.

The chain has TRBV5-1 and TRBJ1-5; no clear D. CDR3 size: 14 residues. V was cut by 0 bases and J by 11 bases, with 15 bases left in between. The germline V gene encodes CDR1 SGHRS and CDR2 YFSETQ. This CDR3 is CASSLGGNVETQHF. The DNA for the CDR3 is TGCGCCAGCAGCTTGGGAGGGAACGTCGAGACCCAGCATTTT.

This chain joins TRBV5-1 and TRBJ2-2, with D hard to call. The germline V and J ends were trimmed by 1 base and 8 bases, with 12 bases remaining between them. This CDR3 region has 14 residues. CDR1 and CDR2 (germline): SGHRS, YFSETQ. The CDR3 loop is CASSLSGDSGELFF. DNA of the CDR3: TGCGCCAGCAGCTTGTCCGGTGACTCTGGGGAGCTGTTTTTT.

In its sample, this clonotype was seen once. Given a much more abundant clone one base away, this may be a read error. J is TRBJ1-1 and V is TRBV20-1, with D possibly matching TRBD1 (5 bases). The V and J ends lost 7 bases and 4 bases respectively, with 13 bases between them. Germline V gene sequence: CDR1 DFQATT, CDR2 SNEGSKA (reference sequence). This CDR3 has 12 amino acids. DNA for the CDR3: TGCAGTGTAAGGAGGGGAACCACTGAAGCTTTCTTT. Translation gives CSVRRGTTEAFF.

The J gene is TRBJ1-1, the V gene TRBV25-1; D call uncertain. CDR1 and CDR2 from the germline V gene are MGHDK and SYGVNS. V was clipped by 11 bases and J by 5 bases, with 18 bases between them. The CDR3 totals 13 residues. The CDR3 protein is CAWRASLGTEAFF. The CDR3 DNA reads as TGTGCCTGGAGGGCCAGTCTAGGGACTGAAGCTTTCTTT.

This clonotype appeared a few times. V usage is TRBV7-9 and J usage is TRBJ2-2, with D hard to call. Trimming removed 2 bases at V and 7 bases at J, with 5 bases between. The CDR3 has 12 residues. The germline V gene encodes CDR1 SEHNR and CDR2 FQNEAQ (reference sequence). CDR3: CASSLIFGELFF. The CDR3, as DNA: TGTGCCAGCAGCTTAATTTTCGGGGAGCTGTTTTTT.